This T cell receptor beta chain was captured in a study of beta chain features in type 1 diabetes. Each sorted fraction was over 95% pure. Isolated RNA was reverse transcribed in full, so expressed TCRB transcripts were sequenced. This table comes from immunoSEQ multiplex PCR, and its TCRdb copy is limited to in-frame clones, with some not included. Of around 180,000 clones listed, about an eighth are singletons. The sample taken for sequencing was central memory CD4+ T cells from blood. This clonotype originated in a woman younger than 35 in good health.

CDR3 sequence (DNA): TGTGCCAGCAGTTTAACCGACAGGGCTGAGACCCAGTACTTC. This translates into CASSLTDRAETQYF. The rearrangement uses TRBV28 and TRBJ2-5; TRBD1 aligns across 7 bases. Germline V gene lookup returns CDR1 MDHEN and CDR2 SYDVKM. The CDR3 loop spans 14 amino acids. V shed 2 bases and J 5 bases; nucleotides not matched to a gene: 5. The full variable domain, rest sourced from reference TRBV28 and TRBJ2-5, is DVKVTQSSRYLVKRTGEKVFLECVQDMDHENMFWYRQDPGLGLRLIYFSYDVKMKEKGDIPEGYSVSREKKERFSLILESASTNQTSMYLCASSLTDRAETQYFGPGTRLLVL.